Presented here are 8 T cell receptor beta chains from one specimen sequenced in a study of early T cells in non-severe SARS-CoV-2 infection. TCRdb reprocessed the 5' RACE reads via MiXCR and lists one record per CDR3 protein. This table has 45,000 to 70,000 distinct CDR3 sequences, 6.2% appearing once. Sequencing was done on a sample of whole blood. These receptors were collected from an adult who was a healthcare worker with PCR-confirmed SARS-CoV-2 infection or an uninfected control (not recorded which).

There are many counts of this clonotype. The V gene is TRBV29-1, the J gene TRBJ1-1; D uncertain. V lost 4 bases, J lost 2 bases, and 8 bases lay in between. This CDR3 comprises 12 residues. Looked up from germline, CDR1 is SQVTM and CDR2 is ANQGSEA. The CDR3 nucleotides are TGCAGCGTTGCCCGGGGTAACACTGAAGCTTTCTTT. This codes for CSVARGNTEAFF.

This clonotype has a count of ten or more. The CDR3 loop is CASSLAGVGTDTQYF. The CDR3 bases are TGTGCCAGTAGTTTAGCGGGGGTGGGCACAGATACGCAGTATTTT. The rearrangement joins TRBV19 to TRBJ2-3, with 9 bases lining up with TRBD2. Trimming took 5 bases from V and 1 from J; bases not matched to a gene: 4. The CDR3 sequence is 15 residues long. CDR1 is LNHDA, CDR2 SQIVND, per germline (reference sequence).

This clonotype has at least ten counts. The chain couples TRBV20-1 to TRBJ1-5; the D is unclear. Trimming stripped 2 bases from V and 0 bases from J, with 5 bases between. This CDR3 spans 13 amino acids. Germline V CDR1 and CDR2: DFQATT, SNEGSKA (reference sequence). The CDR3 DNA follows: TGCAGTGCTAGAAACAGTAGCAATCAGCCCCAGCATTTT. As protein: CSARNSSNQPQHF.

V gene TRBV20-1 combines with J gene TRBJ2-3, with D unresolved. Trimming removed 7 bases at V and 3 bases at J, with 17 bases between. This CDR3 is built from 14 residues. CDR1 is DFQATT and CDR2 is SNEGSKA in the germline V gene (reference sequence). DNA for the CDR3: TGCAGTGTAAGATTGGCAGGAACAACAGATACGCAGTATTTT. Encoded protein: CSVRLAGTTDTQYF.

The genes are TRBV20-1 and TRBJ1-1; no definite D call. V was cut by 0 bases and J by 5 bases, with 10 bases left in between. CDR3 size: 13 residues. CDR1 and CDR2 (germline): DFQATT, SNEGSKA (reference sequence). CDR3 sequence (DNA): TGCAGTGCTAGAGATCGGATGGGGACTGAAGCTTTCTTT. Translation gives CSARDRMGTEAFF.

The gene calls are TRBV5-1 and TRBJ2-5; D not resolved. Trimming cost V 5 bases and J 2 bases, with 7 bases left between them. Looked up from germline, CDR1 is SGHRS and CDR2 is YFSETQ. The CDR3 sequence is 12 residues long. The CDR3 protein is CASRPRQETQYF. DNA for the CDR3: TGCGCCAGCAGGCCCAGGCAAGAGACCCAGTACTTC.

This clonotype was counted ten times or more. V is TRBV4-2 and J is TRBJ2-2; D not certain. Trimming shortened V by 0 bases and J by 6 bases, and 5 bases separated the two germline ends. There are 13 residues in the CDR3. Germline CDR1 LGHNA, CDR2 YNFKEQ. The CDR3 DNA is TGTGCCAGCAGCCAAGATGGGCCCGGGGAGCTGTTTTTT. Protein product: CASSQDGPGELFF.

Ten or more counts support this clonotype. The V gene is TRBV5-1, the J gene TRBJ1-2; TRBD1 agrees at 8 bases. The germline CDR1 and CDR2 sequences are SGHRS and YFSETQ. V shed 5 bases and J 7 bases; nucleotides not matched to a gene: 16. The CDR3 has 16 residues. The DNA of the CDR3 is TGCGCCAGCAGGGAGCTCGGGACAGGCACGGGTACTGGCTACACCTTC. Protein: CASRELGTGTGTGYTF.